This T cell receptor beta chain comes out of a study of PD-1 blockade in classical Hodgkin lymphoma. Study in general: Patients were dosed intravenously with nivolumab at 3 mg/kg every 2 weeks. Study outcomes and limitations: No one has yet defined what causes the repertoire differences, which may be disease activity or prior therapy. Nivolumab initiation under 1 year post-ASCT meant exclusion.

The time point denotes: cycle 4 day 1 (C4D1), after more than five weeks of nivolumab. Autologous stem cell transplantation was followed by relapse in every patient, and brentuximab vedotin exposure varied. Turning to this clone: No antigen is known for it.

Here immunoSEQ multiplex PCR was the method, and the copy in TCRdb shows in-frame clones only, minus some. The sample has some 96,000 clones, 85% to 95% seen once; the top ten hold roughly 2%. The receptor was isolated from a human donor with classical Hodgkin lymphoma. The sequencing used peripheral blood mononuclear cells (PBMCs), collected before the fourth cycle of nivolumab.

The CDR3 nucleotides are TGTGCCAGTAGTCGGACAGGGGACACCACAGATACGCAGTATTTT. It translates to CASSRTGDTTDTQYF. The chain couples TRBV19 to TRBJ2-3; 9 positions agree with TRBD1. Germline V gene sequence: CDR1 LNHDA, CDR2 SQIVND (reference sequence). Trimming at V came to 5 bases and at J to 2 bases, leaving 5 bases not matched to a gene. This CDR3 region has 15 residues.